The entry that follows covers one T cell receptor (beta chain) sequence. The data belong to a study of CD8+ T cells in alopecia areata. Germline CDR1 reads MDHEN; CDR2 reads SYDVKM. Trimming left V 4 bases short and J 3 bases short, with 11 bases between. There are 14 residues in the CDR3. TCR sequencing used cDNA made by reverse transcription of extracted RNA. Libraries were prepared by immunoSEQ multiplex PCR; TCRdb keeps only in-frame clonotypes and omits some of them. The profile shows fewer than 150,000 clones, over 60% of them singletons. The clonotype was recovered from a human donor in good health. The sample comprised CD4+ T cells sorted from blood. The V call is TRBV28, the J call TRBJ2-3, with a possible D match to TRBD2 (6 bases). CDR3 loop: CASSSAGRTDTQYF. For the CDR3, the DNA is TGTGCCAGCAGTTCCGCGGGGAGGACAGATACGCAGTATTTT.